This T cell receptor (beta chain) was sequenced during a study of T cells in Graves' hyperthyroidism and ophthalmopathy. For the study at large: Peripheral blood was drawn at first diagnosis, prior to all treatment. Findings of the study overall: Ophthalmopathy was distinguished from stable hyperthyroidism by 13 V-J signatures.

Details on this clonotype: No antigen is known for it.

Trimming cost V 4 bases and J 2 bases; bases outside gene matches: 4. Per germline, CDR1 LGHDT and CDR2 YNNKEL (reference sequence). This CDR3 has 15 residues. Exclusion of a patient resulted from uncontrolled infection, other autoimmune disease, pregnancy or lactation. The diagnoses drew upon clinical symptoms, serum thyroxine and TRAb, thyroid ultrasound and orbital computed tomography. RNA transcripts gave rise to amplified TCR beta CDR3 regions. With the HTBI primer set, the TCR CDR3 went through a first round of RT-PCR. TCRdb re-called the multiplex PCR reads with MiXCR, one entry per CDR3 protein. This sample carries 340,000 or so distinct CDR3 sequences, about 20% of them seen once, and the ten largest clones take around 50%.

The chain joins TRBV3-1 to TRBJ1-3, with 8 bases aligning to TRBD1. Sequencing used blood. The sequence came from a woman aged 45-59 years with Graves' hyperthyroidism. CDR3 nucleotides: TGTGCCAGCAGCCCAGGGGGCATGGCTGGAAACACCATATATTTT. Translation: CASSPGGMAGNTIYF.